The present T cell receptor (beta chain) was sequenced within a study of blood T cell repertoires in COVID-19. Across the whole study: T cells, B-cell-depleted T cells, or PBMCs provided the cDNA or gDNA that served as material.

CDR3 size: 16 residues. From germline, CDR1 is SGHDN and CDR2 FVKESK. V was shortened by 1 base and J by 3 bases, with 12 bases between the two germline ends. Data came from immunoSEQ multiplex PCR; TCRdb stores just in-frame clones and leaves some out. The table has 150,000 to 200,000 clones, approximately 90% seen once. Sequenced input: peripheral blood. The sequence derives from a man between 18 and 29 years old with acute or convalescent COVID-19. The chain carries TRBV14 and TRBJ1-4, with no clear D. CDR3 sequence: CASSQVVGVANEKLFF. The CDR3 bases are TGTGCCAGCAGCCAAGTCGTCGGAGTAGCTAATGAAAAACTGTTTTTT.